This entry concerns a single T cell receptor beta chain. Its target is unknown. RNA transcripts provided the source from which TCR beta CDR3 regions were amplified. The HTBI primer set served for first-round RT-PCR of the TCR CDR3. TCRdb passed the multiplex PCR reads through MiXCR, listing each CDR3 protein once. Of roughly 380,000 distinct CDR3 sequences detected, roughly 15% appear once; the ten largest clones hold 5.3%. This CDR3 has 16 residues. CDR1 and CDR2 from the germline V gene are SGDLS and YYNGEE. Unmatched junction bases numbered 13, after V lost 4 bases and J lost 5 bases. These data come from a study of T cells in Graves' hyperthyroidism and ophthalmopathy. General study results and limits: Most thyroid clonotypes expanded above 0.001 appeared in blood too.

The origin of this receptor is a woman between 18 and 29 years old with Graves' hyperthyroidism. The J gene is TRBJ2-7, the V gene TRBV9; TRBD2 agrees at 9 bases. The sequenced sample consisted of blood. CDR3 protein: CASSPGGAGGPNEQYF. CDR3 nucleotide sequence: TGTGCCAGCAGCCCAGGCGGGGCGGGAGGGCCAAACGAGCAGTACTTC.